Shown below are 18 T cell receptor beta chains from a single sample sequenced in a study of blood T cell repertoires in COVID-19. Method: immunoSEQ multiplex PCR; TCRdb's copy keeps in-frame clones and lacks some. The sample lists under 350,000 clones, 65% to 90% occurring once. Sequencing was carried out using peripheral blood. These receptors were taken from a human donor in a cohort sampled during active COVID-19.

This clone was observed a few times. V gene TRBV10-3 combines with J gene TRBJ1-4; a weak D match, TRBD1 (5 bases). Germline V gene data show CDR1 as ENHRY and CDR2 as SYGVKD. The CDR3 has 16 residues. V shed 4 bases and J shed 0 bases, with 12 bases lying between them. Here the CDR3 reads CAISGGRETTNEKLFF. As DNA, the CDR3 is TGTGCCATCAGTGGGGGCAGGGAAACAACTAATGAAAAACTGTTTTTT.

This clone was observed a few times. The chain combines TRBV19 with TRBJ2-2, with 7 bases fitting TRBD2. The junction had 12 bases not matched to a gene; V was cut back by 4 bases and J by 4 bases. The CDR3 sequence is 17 residues long. CDR1 and CDR2 from the germline V gene are LNHDA and SQIVND (reference sequence). The CDR3 region is CASSRTRGFARTGELFF. The CDR3, as DNA: TGTGCCAGTAGTAGGACTAGAGGGTTTGCGCGCACCGGGGAGCTGTTTTTT.

This clone was picked up a small number of times. The chain uses TRBV7-3 and TRBJ2-1; 12 nucleotides align to TRBD2. The CDR3 totals 15 residues. CDR1 and CDR2 (germline): SGHTA, FQGTGA. V lost 3 bases, J lost 8 bases, and 5 bases stayed unmatched. CDR3 DNA sequence: TGTGCCAGCAGCTTGAGACTAGCGGGAGTTGATGAGCAGTTCTTC. Its protein product is CASSLRLAGVDEQFF.

The genes are TRBV27 and TRBJ1-4; D possibly corresponds to TRBD1 (5 bases). This CDR3 is built from 15 residues. Per germline, CDR1 MNHEY and CDR2 SMNVEV (reference sequence). Trimming pared 2 bases from V and 8 bases from J, leaving 15 bases between. The CDR3 coding sequence is TGTGCCAGCAGTTTAAATGGCAGGGTAGGGGAAAAACTGTTTTTT. It is translated as CASSLNGRVGEKLFF.

Of note for this clone: The same CDR3 can be traced to other DNA sequences in this sample. The chain is built from TRBV6-1 and TRBJ2-6, with a tentative D call TRBD2 (5 bases). This CDR3 region has 15 residues. CDR1 is MNHNS, CDR2 SASEGT, per germline. The V end lost 1 base, the J end lost 1 base, and 5 bases lay between the germline ends. The CDR3 here is CASSEGGSGANVLTF. DNA of the CDR3: TGTGCCAGCAGTGAAGGAGGGTCTGGGGCCAACGTCCTGACTTTC.

The chain carries TRBV6-5 and TRBJ2-7; tentatively, D is TRBD2 (5 bases). CDR1 is MNHEY, CDR2 SVGAGI, per germline. The CDR3 runs 12 residues. The V end lost 2 bases, the J end lost 3 bases, and 5 bases lay between the germline ends. DNA of the CDR3: TGTGCCAGCAGTTACGCGGGCTACGAGCAGTACTTC. Its protein product is CASSYAGYEQYF.

As regards this clone: At one end, the junction sequence differs from germline, possibly due to a read error. Additional DNA sequences in this sample encode the identical CDR3. This chain uses TRBV18 with TRBJ2-3; possibly TRBD2 for D (6 bases). Germline values: CDR1 KGHSH, CDR2 LQKENI. CDR3 size: 13 residues. The CDR3 sequence: CASSLTSTDTQYF. CDR3 nucleotide sequence: TGTGCCAGCTCGCTCACTAGCACGGATACGCAGTATTTT. The entire variable domain, with the rest obtained from reference TRBV18 and TRBJ2-3, is as follows: NAGVMQNPRHLVRRRGQEARLRCSPMKGHSHVYWYRQLPEEGLKFMVYLQKENIIDESGMPKERFSAEFPKEGPSILRIQQVVRGDSAAYFCASSLTSTDTQYFGPGTRLTVL.

The rearrangement uses TRBV15 and TRBJ1-2; D is uncertain. The CDR3 consists of 14 residues. V lost 1 base, J lost 8 bases, and 14 bases lay in between. Germline loops: CDR1 LNHNV, CDR2 YYDKDF (reference sequence). Here the CDR3 DNA reads TGTGCCACCAGCAGAGCGGGAGATACATGGGGCTACACCTTC. This encodes CATSRAGDTWGYTF.

This clone appeared a single time. The chain has TRBV3-1 (or the pseudogene TRBV3-2) and TRBJ2-3; 8 nucleotides line up with TRBD2. Germline CDR1 LGHDT, CDR2 YNNKEL (reference sequence). Trimming took 4 bases from V and 7 from J; bases not matched to a gene: 13. This CDR3 spans 16 amino acids. The CDR3 loop reads CASSLLAGPGKNTQYF. The DNA of the CDR3 is TGTGCCAGCAGCCTTCTAGCGGGCCCGGGGAAAAATACGCAGTATTTT.

A few counts support this clone. V and J are TRBV12-5 and TRBJ1-5, with 7 bases matching TRBD1. Germline V gives CDR1 LGHNT, CDR2 FRNRAP. The CDR3 consists of 14 residues. In DNA form, the CDR3 reads TGTGCAAAACAGGGGACACATAGCAATCAGCCCCAGCATTTT. This gives the protein CAKQGTHSNQPQHF.

As concerns this clone: Other DNA sequences in this specimen translate into the identical CDR3. V gene TRBV18 combines with J gene TRBJ2-2; D gene unclear. The germline V gene encodes CDR1 KGHSH and CDR2 LQKENI. The CDR3 totals 14 residues. V lost 3 bases and J 1 base, leaving 6 bases between the germline ends. The CDR3 sequence is CASSPGLNTGELFF. Written as DNA, the CDR3 is TGTGCCAGCTCACCCGGGTTGAACACCGGGGAGCTGTTTTTT.

CDR3 DNA: TGTGCCAGCGGCCGGGACAGGGGATACAATGAGCAGTTCTTC. This encodes CASGRDRGYNEQFF. The chain joins TRBV7-2 to TRBJ2-1; 10 nucleotides agree with TRBD1. This CDR3 is 14 amino acids long. Unmatched junction bases numbered 5, after V lost 8 bases and J lost 4 bases. Looked up from germline, CDR1 is SGHTA and CDR2 is FQGNSA.

The V gene is TRBV4-2, the J gene TRBJ2-7, with TRBD2 matching over 9 bases. The CDR3 consists of 15 residues. Unmatched junction bases numbered 3, after V lost 2 bases and J lost 1 base. Germline values: CDR1 LGHNA, CDR2 YNFKEQ. CDR3 bases: TGTGCCAGCAGCCAATCTGCGGGAGGGTCCTACGAGCAGTACTTC. Encoded protein: CASSQSAGGSYEQYF.

The V gene is TRBV5-8, the J gene TRBJ2-2, with 8 bases matching TRBD1. Trimming at V came to 2 bases and at J to 3 bases, leaving 15 bases not matched to a gene. CDR1 and CDR2 from the germline V gene are SGHTS and YDEGEE. CDR3 length: 19 residues. The CDR3 sequence: CASSLQDRERLEHTGELFF. DNA of the CDR3: TGTGCCAGCAGCTTACAGGACAGGGAGAGGTTGGAACACACCGGGGAGCTGTTTTTT.

The CDR3 DNA sequence: TGTGCCAGCAGCTTGCAAGACAGTGGTGGCTATGGCTACACCTTC. The encoded protein is CASSLQDSGGYGYTF. The V gene is TRBV14, the J gene TRBJ1-2; D might be TRBD1 (5 bases). Trimming cost V 5 bases and J 4 bases, with 17 bases left between them. This CDR3 is 15 amino acids long. Germline values: CDR1 SGHDN, CDR2 FVKESK.

This clone is a singleton in its sample. The gene calls are TRBV6-5 and TRBJ1-1, with 9 bases fitting TRBD1. The CDR3 length is 15 residues. Germline CDR1 MNHEY, CDR2 SVGAGI. V was clipped by 6 bases and J by 6 bases; unmatched bases: 11. CDR3 coding DNA: TGTGCCAGCAGCGACCGGGACAGGGTGCAACCTGAAGCTTTCTTT. It encodes CASSDRDRVQPEAFF.

The genes are TRBV19 and TRBJ1-3; D call uncertain. With 8 bases removed from V and 0 bases from J, the gap between germline ends came to 8 bases. Germline loops: CDR1 LNHDA, CDR2 SQIVND (reference sequence). The CDR3 covers 13 residues. Here the CDR3 DNA reads TGTGCCAGTTCGGAGAGCTCTGGAAACACCATATATTTT. It is translated as CASSESSGNTIYF.

The chain joins TRBV2 to TRBJ2-3; D ambiguous. This CDR3 is 12 amino acids long. From germline, CDR1 is SNHLY and CDR2 FYNNEI. The CDR3 reads CASQRVTDTQYF. The CDR3 DNA follows: TGTGCAAGCCAACGGGTCACAGATACGCAGTATTTT. Supplemented by reference TRBV2 and TRBJ2-3, the full variable domain reads EPEVTQTPSHQVTQMGQEVILRCVPISNHLYFYWYRQILGQKVEFLVSFYNNEISEKSEIFDDQFSVERPDGSNFTLKIRSTKLEDSAMYFCASQRVTDTQYFGPGTRLTVL.